The TCR beta chain under discussion was sequenced for a study of blood T cell repertoires in COVID-19. The overall study: Acute and convalescent COVID-19 samples came from the United States, Italy and Spain. Nucleic acid was either cDNA or gDNA, and it came from T cells, B-cell-depleted T cells, or PBMCs.

Cohorts were assigned according to the clinical history that participants reported. Data came from immunoSEQ multiplex PCR; TCRdb stores just in-frame clones and leaves some out. Among approximately 50,000 clones, approximately 82% were seen once, and the ten largest hold about 6%. CDR3 length: 13 residues. Per germline, CDR1 SNHLY and CDR2 FYNNEI. Trimming took 8 bases from V and 9 from J, leaving 14 bases between them. The chain is built from TRBV2 and TRBJ1-6, with a possible D match to TRBD1 (5 bases). This TCR came from a woman aged 45-59 years with acute COVID-19. Specimen: PBMCs or T cells enriched from blood (not recorded which). CDR3 loop: CASFRTRSSPLHF. The DNA of the CDR3 is TGTGCCAGCTTTCGGACACGGAGTTCACCCCTCCACTTT.